The clone carrying this T cell receptor beta chain was seen at least ten times. This record belongs to a study of neurological immune-mediated disorders. The CDR3 sequence is 16 residues long. The V gene end was trimmed by 4 bases and the J gene end by 1 base; junction bases not matched to a gene: 7. Germline values: CDR1 SGHRS, CDR2 YFSETQ. TCRdb ran MiXCR on the 5' RACE reads and lists one entry per CDR3 protein. This table has roughly 50,000 distinct CDR3 sequences, 16% appearing once. The chain is built from TRBV5-1 and TRBJ2-3; TRBD2 agrees at 9 bases. The receptor was derived from a man aged 55-75 years in good health. The specimen sequenced was PBMCs. CDR3 nucleotide sequence: TGCGCCAGCAGCCCGGGACTAGCCTCTCGCACAGATACGCAGTATTTT. It is translated as CASSPGLASRTDTQYF.